This TCR beta chain is from a study of beta chain features in type 1 diabetes. Expressed TCRB transcripts were sequenced because the entire RNA isolate underwent reverse transcription. Around 3.5 million reads on average were seen across naive, central memory and regulatory T cell samples. The assay was immunoSEQ multiplex PCR, and TCRdb's table has in-frame clones only and misses some. In the table there are about 230,000 clones, 9.6% of which are singletons. This clone has just a few counts. Its antigen is still unknown. Sorted cells reached over 95% purity in every population. Study-level findings and limits: Type 1 diabetes patients had moderately but significantly shorter TCRB CDR3s in all four CD4+ subsets.

Trimming took 0 bases from V and 2 from J, leaving 13 bases between them. This CDR3 has 15 amino acids. Germline V gene sequence: CDR1 GTSNPN, CDR2 SVGIG (reference sequence). The source is a woman under 30 in good health. The sequenced material came from naive CD4+ T cells from blood. This rearrangement joins TRBV30 to TRBJ2-5; D is perhaps TRBD2 (6 bases). The CDR3 sequence: CAWSVRAGRQETQYF. The CDR3 coding sequence is TGTGCCTGGAGTGTACGAGCAGGGAGGCAAGAGACCCAGTACTTC.